This is a list of T cell receptor beta chains from one sample in a study of OX40 agonist ivuxolimab in advanced cancers. Sequencing was performed with immunoSEQ multiplex PCR; in TCRdb, only in-frame clones are kept and a portion is missing. The sample gives 99,000 or so clones, around nine tenths of which show up once; 0.25% to 0.35% is in the top ten. Sequenced material: CD4+ or CD8+ T cells sorted from blood, taken in a trial of the OX40 agonist ivuxolimab. The receptors derive from an adult with an advanced solid tumor such as melanoma, head and neck, liver or kidney cancer. CDR3s include the opening cysteine and the closing phenylalanine or tryptophan. A D gene is named only where the DNA matches it firmly. Not all rows give a size; the values are once, few, many and, for expanded clones, a class.

TRBV19,TRBJ1-5,TRBD1,.,CASSPTLGQGAGQPQHF,TGTGCCAGTAGCCCTACACTCGGACAGGGGGCCGGGCAGCCCCAGCATTTT
TRBV19,TRBJ2-7,.,.,CASSMTLAAGYEQYF,TGTGCCAGTAGTATGACCTTAGCGGCGGGATACGAGCAGTACTTC
TRBV10-3,TRBJ2-7,.,.,CAISGSGHETRSSYEQYF,TGTGCCATCAGTGGATCGGGGCACGAAACGCGAAGCTCCTACGAGCAGTACTTC
TRBV19,TRBJ1-5,.,.,CASRRDSNQPQHF,TGTGCCAGTCGAAGGGACAGCAATCAGCCCCAGCATTTT
TRBV28,TRBJ1-1,.,.,CASRRGGFEAFF,TGTGCCAGCAGAAGGGGCGGATTTGAAGCTTTCTTT
TRBV7-8,TRBJ2-2,.,.,CASSPSAGTHTGELFF,TGTGCCAGCAGCCCGTCTGCGGGTACCCACACCGGGGAGCTGTTTTTT
TRBV7-6,TRBJ2-1,.,.,CASSLAEGHEQFF,TGTGCCAGCAGCTTAGCGGAGGGACATGAGCAGTTCTTC
TRBV5-3,TRBJ1-5,.,.,CARSLGRGDEDKPQHF,TGTGCCAGAAGCTTGGGCCGAGGGGATGAAGATAAGCCCCAGCATTTT
TRBV19,TRBJ1-2,TRBD1,.,CASRDRGFGYGYTF,TGTGCCAGTCGAGACAGGGGCTTTGGCTATGGCTACACCTTC
TRBV11-2,TRBJ2-5,.,.,CASSLDGVPLGETQYF,TGTGCCAGCAGCTTAGATGGAGTACCCCTGGGGGAGACCCAGTACTTC
TRBV6-5,TRBJ1-5,.,.,CASSLDSYSNQPQHF,TGTGCCAGCAGTCTGGACAGTTATAGCAATCAGCCCCAGCATTTT
TRBV6-1,TRBJ2-5,.,.,CASSGQSVETQYF,TGTGCCAGCAGTGGACAATCGGTAGAGACCCAGTACTTC
TRBV2,TRBJ2-1,.,.,CASRSLTGVNEQFF,TGTGCCAGCAGGTCTTTAACGGGAGTGAATGAGCAGTTCTTC
TRBV5-1,TRBJ2-1,TRBD2,once,CASSLSGRIGFNEQFF,TGCGCCAGCAGCCTTAGCGGGAGGATCGGATTCAATGAGCAGTTCTTC
TRBV6-1,TRBJ2-2,TRBD2,.,CASSEHLAGGGELFF,TGTGCCAGCAGTGAACATTTAGCGGGAGGAGGGGAGCTGTTTTTT
TRBV28,TRBJ2-5,TRBD1,.,CASSSPAGTGGEETQYF,TGTGCCAGCAGTTCCCCTGCCGGGACAGGGGGAGAAGAGACCCAGTACTTC
TRBV28,TRBJ1-1,.,.,CASSSPVGGGNTEAFF,TGTGCCAGCAGTTCCCCTGTCGGGGGGGGGAACACTGAAGCTTTCTTT
TRBV11-2,TRBJ2-4,.,.,CASSLYVSSGIAKNIQYF,TGTGCCAGTAGCTTATACGTCTCGAGCGGAATAGCCAAAAACATTCAGTACTTC
TRBV7-2,TRBJ1-4,.,.,CASSSQPGATNEKLFF,TGTGCCAGCAGCTCCCAACCAGGGGCAACTAATGAAAAACTGTTTTTT
TRBV28,TRBJ1-3,.,.,CASNGAGNTIYF,TGTGCCAGCAATGGGGCTGGAAACACCATATATTTT
TRBV4-3,TRBJ1-5,.,.,CASSQDRGSNQPQHF,TGCGCCAGCAGCCAAGATAGGGGTAGCAATCAGCCCCAGCATTTT
TRBV7-2,TRBJ2-3,TRBD2,.,CASSLNLAGRAVDTQYF,TGTGCCAGCAGCTTGAATTTAGCCGGGAGGGCCGTAGATACGCAGTATTTT
TRBV6-5,TRBJ2-5,.,.,CASRIGTPRETQYF,TGTGCCAGCAGGATAGGGACCCCGAGGGAGACCCAGTACTTC
TRBV7-2,TRBJ1-2,.,.,CASTRSGQANYGYTF,TGTGCCAGCACCCGGTCGGGGCAGGCTAACTATGGCTACACCTTC